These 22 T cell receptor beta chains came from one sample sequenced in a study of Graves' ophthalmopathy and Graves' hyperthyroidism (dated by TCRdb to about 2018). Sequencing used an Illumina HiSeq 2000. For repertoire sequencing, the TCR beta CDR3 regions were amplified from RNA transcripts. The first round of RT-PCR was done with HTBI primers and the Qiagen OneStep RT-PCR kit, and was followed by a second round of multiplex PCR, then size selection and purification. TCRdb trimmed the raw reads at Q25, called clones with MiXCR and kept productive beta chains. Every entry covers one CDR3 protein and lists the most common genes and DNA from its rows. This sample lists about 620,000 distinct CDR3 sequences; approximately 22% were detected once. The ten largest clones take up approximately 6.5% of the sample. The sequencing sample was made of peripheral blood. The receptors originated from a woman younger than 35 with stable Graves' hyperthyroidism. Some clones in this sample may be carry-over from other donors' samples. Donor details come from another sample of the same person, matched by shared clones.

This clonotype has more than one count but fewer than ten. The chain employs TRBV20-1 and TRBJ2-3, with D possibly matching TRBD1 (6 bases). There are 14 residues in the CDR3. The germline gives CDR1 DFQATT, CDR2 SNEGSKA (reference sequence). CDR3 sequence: CSAPQGWGTDTQYF. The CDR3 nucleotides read TGCAGCGCACCTCAGGGGTGGGGCACAGATACGCAGTATTTT.

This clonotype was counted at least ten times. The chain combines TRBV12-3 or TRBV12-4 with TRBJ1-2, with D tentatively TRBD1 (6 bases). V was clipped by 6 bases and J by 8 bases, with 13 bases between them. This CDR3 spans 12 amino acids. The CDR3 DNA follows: TGTGCCAGCAGCGACAGGAGGGGCGGCTACACCTTC. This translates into CASSDRRGGYTF.

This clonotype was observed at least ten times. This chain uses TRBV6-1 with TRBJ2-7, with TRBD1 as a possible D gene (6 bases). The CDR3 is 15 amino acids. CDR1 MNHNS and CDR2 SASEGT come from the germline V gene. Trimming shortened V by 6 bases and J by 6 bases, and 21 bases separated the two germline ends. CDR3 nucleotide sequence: TGTGCCAGCAGCCCTCCCTACAGGGTGGGCGGCGAGCAGTACTTC. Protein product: CASSPPYRVGGEQYF.

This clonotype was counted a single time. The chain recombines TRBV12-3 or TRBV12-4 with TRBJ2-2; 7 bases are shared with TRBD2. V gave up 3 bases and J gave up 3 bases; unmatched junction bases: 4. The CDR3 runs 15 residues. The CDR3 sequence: CASSFASGHTGELFF. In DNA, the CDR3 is TGTGCCAGCAGTTTTGCTAGCGGTCACACCGGGGAGCTGTTTTTT.

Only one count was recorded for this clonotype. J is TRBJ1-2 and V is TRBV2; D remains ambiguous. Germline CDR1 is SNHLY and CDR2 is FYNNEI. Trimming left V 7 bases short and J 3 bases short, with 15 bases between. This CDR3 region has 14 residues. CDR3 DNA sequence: TGTGCCAGCACCCGCGGGGAGGCGGACTATGGCTACACCTTC. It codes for CASTRGEADYGYTF.

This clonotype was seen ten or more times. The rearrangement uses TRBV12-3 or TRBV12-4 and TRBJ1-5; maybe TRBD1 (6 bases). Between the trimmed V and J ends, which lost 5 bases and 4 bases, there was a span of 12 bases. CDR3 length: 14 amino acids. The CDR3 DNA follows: TGTGCCAGCAGTAAGAGGACAGTAAATCAGCCCCAGCATTTT. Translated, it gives CASSKRTVNQPQHF.

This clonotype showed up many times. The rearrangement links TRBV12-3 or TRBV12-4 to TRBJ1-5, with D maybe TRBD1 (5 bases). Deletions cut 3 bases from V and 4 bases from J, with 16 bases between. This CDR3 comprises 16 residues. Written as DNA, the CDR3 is TGTGCCAGCAGTTTCAGGCAGGGAATGGAGAATCAGCCCCAGCATTTT. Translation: CASSFRQGMENQPQHF.

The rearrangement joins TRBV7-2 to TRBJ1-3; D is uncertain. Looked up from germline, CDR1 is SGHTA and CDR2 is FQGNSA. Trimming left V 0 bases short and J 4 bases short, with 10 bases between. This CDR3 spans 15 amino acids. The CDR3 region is CASSLATAPGNTIYF. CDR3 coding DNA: TGTGCCAGCAGCTTAGCCACAGCTCCCGGAAACACCATATATTTT.

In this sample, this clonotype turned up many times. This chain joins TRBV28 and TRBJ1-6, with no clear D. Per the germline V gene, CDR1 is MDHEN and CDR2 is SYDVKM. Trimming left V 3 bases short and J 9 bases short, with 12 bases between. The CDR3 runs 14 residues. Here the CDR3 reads CASSFPGISSPLHF. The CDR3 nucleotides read TGTGCCAGCAGTTTTCCTGGGATCAGTTCACCCCTCCACTTT.

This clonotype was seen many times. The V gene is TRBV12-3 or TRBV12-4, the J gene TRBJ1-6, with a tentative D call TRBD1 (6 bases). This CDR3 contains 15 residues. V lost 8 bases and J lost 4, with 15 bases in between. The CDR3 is CASGAGQGYNSPLHF. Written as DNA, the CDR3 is TGTGCCAGCGGGGCGGGGCAGGGGTATAATTCACCCCTCCACTTT.

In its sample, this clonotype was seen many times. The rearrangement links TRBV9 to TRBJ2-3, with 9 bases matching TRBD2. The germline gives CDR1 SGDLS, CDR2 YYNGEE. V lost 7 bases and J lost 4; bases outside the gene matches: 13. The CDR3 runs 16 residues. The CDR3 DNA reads TGTGCCAGCTGTATAGTCGGGGGACTAGCTGCAGATACGCAGTATTTT. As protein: CASCIVGGLAADTQYF.

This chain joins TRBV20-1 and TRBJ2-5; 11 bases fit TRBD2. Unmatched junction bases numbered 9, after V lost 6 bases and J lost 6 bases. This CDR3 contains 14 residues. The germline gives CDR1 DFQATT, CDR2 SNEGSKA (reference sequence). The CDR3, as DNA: TGCAGTGCCTCGAGGCCTAGCGGGAGGAAGACCCAGTACTTC. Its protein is CSASRPSGRKTQYF.

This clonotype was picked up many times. The CDR3 protein is CASSWDTFYYQETQYF. CDR3 bases: TGTGCCAGCAGCTGGGACACCTTCTATTACCAAGAGACCCAGTACTTC. The genes are TRBV12-3 or TRBV12-4 and TRBJ2-5, with D perhaps matching TRBD1 (6 bases). V was cut by 6 bases and J by 0 bases, with 17 bases left in between. This CDR3 region has 16 residues.

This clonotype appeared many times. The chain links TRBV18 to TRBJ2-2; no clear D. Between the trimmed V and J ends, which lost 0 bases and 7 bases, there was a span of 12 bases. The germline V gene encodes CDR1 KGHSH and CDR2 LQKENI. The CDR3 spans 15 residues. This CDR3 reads CASSPPKSIGGELFF. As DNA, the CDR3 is TGTGCCAGCTCACCACCTAAGTCAATCGGCGGGGAGCTGTTTTTT.

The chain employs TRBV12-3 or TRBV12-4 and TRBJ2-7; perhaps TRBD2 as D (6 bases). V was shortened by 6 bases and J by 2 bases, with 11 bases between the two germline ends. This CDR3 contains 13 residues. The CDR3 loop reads CASSRLDPYEQYF. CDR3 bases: TGTGCCAGCAGCAGACTAGACCCCTACGAGCAGTACTTC.

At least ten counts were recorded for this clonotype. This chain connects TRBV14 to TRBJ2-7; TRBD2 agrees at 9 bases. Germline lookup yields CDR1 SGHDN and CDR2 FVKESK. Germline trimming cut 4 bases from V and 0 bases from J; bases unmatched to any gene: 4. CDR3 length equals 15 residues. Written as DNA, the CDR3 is TGTGCCAGCAGCCGTCTAGCGGGGAACTCCTACGAGCAGTACTTC. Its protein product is CASSRLAGNSYEQYF.

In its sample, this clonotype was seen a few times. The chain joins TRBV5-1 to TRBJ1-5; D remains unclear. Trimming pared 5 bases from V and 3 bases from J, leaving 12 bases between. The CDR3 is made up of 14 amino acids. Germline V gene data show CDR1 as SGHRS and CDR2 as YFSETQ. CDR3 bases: TGCGCCAGCAGTTTCGACTTTAACAATCAGCCCCAGCATTTT. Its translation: CASSFDFNNQPQHF.

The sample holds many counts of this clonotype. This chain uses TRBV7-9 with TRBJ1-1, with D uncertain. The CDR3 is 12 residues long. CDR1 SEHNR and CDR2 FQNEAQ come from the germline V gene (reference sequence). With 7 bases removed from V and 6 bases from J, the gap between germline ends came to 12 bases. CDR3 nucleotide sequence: TGTGCCAGCAACGGACCGGACGCTGAAGCTTTCTTT. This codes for CASNGPDAEAFF.

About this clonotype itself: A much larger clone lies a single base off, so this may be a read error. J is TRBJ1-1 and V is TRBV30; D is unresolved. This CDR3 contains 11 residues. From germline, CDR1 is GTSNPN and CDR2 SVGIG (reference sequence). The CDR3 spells CAWAEATEACF. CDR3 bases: TGTGCCTGGGCGGAGGCCACTGAAGCTTGCTTT.

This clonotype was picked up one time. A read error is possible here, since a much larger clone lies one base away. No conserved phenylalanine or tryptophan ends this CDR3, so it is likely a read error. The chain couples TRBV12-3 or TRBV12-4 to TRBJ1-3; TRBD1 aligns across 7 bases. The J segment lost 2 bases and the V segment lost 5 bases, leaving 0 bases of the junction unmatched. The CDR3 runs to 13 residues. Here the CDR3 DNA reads TGTGCCAGCAGTCAGGGGGCTGGAAACACCATATATGTT. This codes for CASSQGAGNTIYV.

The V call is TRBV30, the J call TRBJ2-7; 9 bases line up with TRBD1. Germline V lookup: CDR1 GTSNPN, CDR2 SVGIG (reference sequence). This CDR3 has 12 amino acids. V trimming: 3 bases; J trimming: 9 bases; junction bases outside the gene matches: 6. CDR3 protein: CAWRDDRGRQYF. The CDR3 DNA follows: TGTGCCTGGAGGGACGACAGGGGGAGGCAGTACTTC.

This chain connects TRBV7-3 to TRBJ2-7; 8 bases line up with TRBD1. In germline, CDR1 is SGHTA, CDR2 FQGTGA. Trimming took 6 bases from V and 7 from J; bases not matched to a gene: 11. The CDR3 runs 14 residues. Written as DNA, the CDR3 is TGTGCCAGCAGTCGACAGGGGCTGGGGTCGGAGCAGTACTTC. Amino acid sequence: CASSRQGLGSEQYF.